These T cell receptor beta chains were read from a single sample in a study. TCRdb reanalysed the RT-PCR reads using MiXCR and keeps one entry per CDR3 protein. Of about 700,000 distinct CDR3 sequences listed, approximately 15% are singletons. Material: memory CD4+ T cells from blood. The receptors originated from a female donor in good health, serving as a healthy control. Both conserved end residues are part of each CDR3. The D gene is left open where the match is weak. Not all rows give a size; the values are once, few, many and, for expanded clones, a class.

>14|few|TRBJ2-2|TRBV20-1|-
CSARDPRGTGELFF
TGCAGTGCTAGAGATCCCAGGGGCACCGGGGAGCTGTTTTTT
>15|many|TRBJ1-1|TRBV20-1|TRBD1
CSASVGRGLGVLAFF
TGCAGTGCTAGTGTAGGCAGGGGGCTAGGTGTGTTGGCTTTCTTT
>16|-|TRBJ2-3|TRBV7-3|TRBD1
CASSLGQGENTDTQYF
TGTGCCAGCAGCTTGGGACAGGGTGAGAACACAGATACGCAGTATTTT
>12|many|TRBJ1-2|TRBV6-2/TRBV6-3|TRBD1
CASSYGQGGYTF
TGTGCCAGCAGTTACGGACAGGGTGGCTACACCTTC
>14|few|TRBJ2-2|TRBV6-6|-
CASSNHRDTGELFF
TGTGCCAGCAGTAATCACAGGGACACCGGGGAGCTGTTTTTT
>19|-|TRBJ1-2|TRBV2|TRBD1
CASSGLDRVPIEPNYGYTF
TGTGCCAGCAGTGGGCTAGACAGGGTCCCCATAGAACCTAACTATGGCTACACCTTC
>13|few|TRBJ2-1|TRBV5-1|TRBD1
CASSLVGGPGGFF
TGCGCCAGCAGCTTGGTGGGTGGCCCAGGGGGGTTCTTC
>12|few|TRBJ1-2|TRBV6-5|-
CAYIIWRRGYTF
TGTGCCTATATAATCTGGCGCAGGGGCTACACCTTC
>14|-|TRBJ2-7|TRBV18|-
CASSPSGDSHEQYF
TGTGCCAGCTCACCGTCGGGGGATTCCCACGAGCAGTACTTC
>15|-|TRBJ2-7|TRBV7-9|-
CASSGGQPRTYEQYF
TGTGCCAGCAGCGGAGGACAGCCCCGGACCTACGAGCAGTACTTC
>15|many|TRBJ2-7|TRBV20-1|-
CSARPPGTIAVEQYF
TGCAGTGCTAGACCACCCGGGACCATAGCCGTCGAGCAGTACTTC
>15|many|TRBJ2-3|TRBV20-1|TRBD1
CSAVQGRGATDTQYF
TGCAGTGCTGTACAGGGGCGCGGAGCCACAGATACGCAGTATTTT
>16|few|TRBJ1-1|TRBV15|-
CATSRDLRAGGTEAFF
TGTGCCACCAGCAGAGATTTGCGGGCCGGGGGCACTGAAGCTTTCTTT
>11|many|TRBJ2-1|TRBV12-3/TRBV12-4|-
CASSNLNEQFF
TGTGCCAGCAGTAACCTCAATGAGCAGTTCTTC
>19|few|TRBJ2-2|TRBV24-1|TRBD2
CATSDPSGVGLAGSGELFF
TGTGCCACCAGTGATCCGTCGGGGGTGGGACTAGCGGGAAGCGGGGAGCTGTTTTTT